The source of this T cell receptor (beta chain) is a study of T cells in Graves' hyperthyroidism and ophthalmopathy. Study overall: Peripheral blood specimens were obtained at initial diagnosis, prior to any treatment. Broader study findings: Blood also contained most expanded thyroid clonotypes above 0.001.

The study excluded patients with uncontrolled infection, other autoimmune disease, pregnancy or lactation. PBMCs were derived from roughly 10 ml fresh peripheral blood. The CDR3 runs to 16 residues. Germline trimming cut 4 bases from V and 2 bases from J; bases unmatched to any gene: 5. Looked up from germline, CDR1 is KGHDR and CDR2 is SFDVKD. Using RNA transcripts as the source, TCR beta CDR3 regions were amplified. Primed by the HTBI set, a first-round RT-PCR was run on the TCR CDR3. TCRdb processed the multiplex PCR reads anew with MiXCR; each CDR3 protein has one entry. The sample records approximately 590,000 distinct CDR3 sequences, roughly 14% being singletons. On this clonotype: Its target is not known.

The TCR comes from a woman aged 25 to 39 with Graves' hyperthyroidism. Material for sequencing was blood. The gene calls are TRBV24-1 and TRBJ2-3, with 10 bases that match TRBD2. CDR3 DNA: TGTGCCACCAGTGACCGGAGCGGGAGGGACACAGATACGCAGTATTTT. Protein: CATSDRSGRDTDTQYF.